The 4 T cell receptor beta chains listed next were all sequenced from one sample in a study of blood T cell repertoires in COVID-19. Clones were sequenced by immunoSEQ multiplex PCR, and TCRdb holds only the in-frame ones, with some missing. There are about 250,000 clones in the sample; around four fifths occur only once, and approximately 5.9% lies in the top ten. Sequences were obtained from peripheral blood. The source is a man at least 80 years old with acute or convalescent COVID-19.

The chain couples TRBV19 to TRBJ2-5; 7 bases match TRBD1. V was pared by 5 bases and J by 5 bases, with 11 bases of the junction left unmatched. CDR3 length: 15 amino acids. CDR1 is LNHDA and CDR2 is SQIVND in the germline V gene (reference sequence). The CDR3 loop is CASSPGTGERETQYF. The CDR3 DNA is TGTGCCAGTAGTCCAGGCACAGGGGAGAGGGAGACCCAGTACTTC.

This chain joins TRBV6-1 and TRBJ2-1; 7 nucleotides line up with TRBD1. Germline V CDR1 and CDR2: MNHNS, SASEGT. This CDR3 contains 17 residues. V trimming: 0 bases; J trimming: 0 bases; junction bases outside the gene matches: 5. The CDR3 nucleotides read TGTGCCAGCAGTGAAGCAGGGGGCCTAAGCTCCTACAATGAGCAGTTCTTC. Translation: CASSEAGGLSSYNEQFF.

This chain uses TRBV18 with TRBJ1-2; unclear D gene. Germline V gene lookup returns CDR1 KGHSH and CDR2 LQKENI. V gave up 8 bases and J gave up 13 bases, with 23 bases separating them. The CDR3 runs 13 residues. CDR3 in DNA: TGTGCCAGCCCCTCACAAGACACCGGCCGTGCCACCTTC. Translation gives CASPSQDTGRATF.

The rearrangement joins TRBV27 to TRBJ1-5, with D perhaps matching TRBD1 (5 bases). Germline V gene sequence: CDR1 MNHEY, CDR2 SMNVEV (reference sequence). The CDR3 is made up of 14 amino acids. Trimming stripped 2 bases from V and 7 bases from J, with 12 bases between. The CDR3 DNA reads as TGTGCCAGCAGTTTAAGCCAGGGAGGACAGCCCCAGCATTTT. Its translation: CASSLSQGGQPQHF.